This T cell receptor beta chain was found in a study of CD8 T cells in ankylosing spondylitis. Study observations and caveats: Roughly eight highly homologous variants made up a TCR beta motif, and this motif appeared characteristic of ankylosing spondylitis blood. Disease-linked clones reportedly concentrated significantly in matched ankylosing spondylitis synovial fluid. CD8+ cells made up the disease-linked clones, which were relatively rare in peripheral blood.

There are many counts of this clonotype. Its antigen is still unknown. It was by quantitative 5'-RACE with molecular barcodes that TCR beta libraries were made. TCRdb called the 5' RACE reads again in MiXCR, with one record for every CDR3 protein. Here the sample spans around 180,000 distinct CDR3 sequences, 15% to 20% being singletons. Germline V gives CDR1 MGHDK, CDR2 SYGVNS. This CDR3 spans 14 amino acids. Trimming removed 0 bases from V and 8 bases from J; junction bases left unmatched: 4. The sequenced sample was blood, either unsorted or a sorted T cell fraction (not recorded which). This receptor was obtained from a male donor between 5 and 29 years old with ankylosing spondylitis or in good health (not recorded which). The chain links TRBV25-1 to TRBJ2-1, with TRBD1 matching 7 bases. CDR3 in amino acids: CASSEYTGVHEQFF. CDR3 nucleotide sequence: TGTGCCAGCAGTGAATATACAGGGGTACATGAGCAGTTCTTC.